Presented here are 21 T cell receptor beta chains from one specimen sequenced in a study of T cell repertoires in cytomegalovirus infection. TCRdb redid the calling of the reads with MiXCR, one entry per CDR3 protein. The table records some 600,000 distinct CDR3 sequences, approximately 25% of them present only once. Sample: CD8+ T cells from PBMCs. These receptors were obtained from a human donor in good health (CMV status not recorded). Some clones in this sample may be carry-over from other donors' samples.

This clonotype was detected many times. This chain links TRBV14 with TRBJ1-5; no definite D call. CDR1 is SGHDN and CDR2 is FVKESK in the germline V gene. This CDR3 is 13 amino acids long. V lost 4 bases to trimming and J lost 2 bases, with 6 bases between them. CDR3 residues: CASSPEGNQPQHF. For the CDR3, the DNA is TGTGCCAGCAGCCCTGAGGGCAATCAGCCCCAGCATTTT. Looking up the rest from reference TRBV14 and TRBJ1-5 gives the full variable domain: EAGVTQFPSHSVIEKGQTVTLRCDPISGHDNLYWYRRVMGKEIKFLLHFVKESKQDESGMPNNRFLAERTGGTYSTLKVQPAELEDSGVYFCASSPEGNQPQHFGDGTRLSIL.

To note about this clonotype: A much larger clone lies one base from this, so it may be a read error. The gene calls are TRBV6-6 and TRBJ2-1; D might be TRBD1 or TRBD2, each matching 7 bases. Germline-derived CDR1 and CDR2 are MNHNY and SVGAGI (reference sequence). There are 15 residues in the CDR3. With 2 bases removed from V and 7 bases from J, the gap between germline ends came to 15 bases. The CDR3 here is CASSYTSEGANEQFF. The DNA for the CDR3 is TGTGCCAGCAGTTACACTAGCGAGGGGGCGAATGAGCAGTTCTTC.

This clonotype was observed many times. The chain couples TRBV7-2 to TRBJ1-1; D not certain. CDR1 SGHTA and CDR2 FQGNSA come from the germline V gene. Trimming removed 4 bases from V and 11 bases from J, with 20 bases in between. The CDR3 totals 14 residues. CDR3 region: CASSSFTAGPEAFF. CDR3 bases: TGTGCCAGCAGCTCGTTCACGGCAGGTCCGGAGGCTTTCTTT.

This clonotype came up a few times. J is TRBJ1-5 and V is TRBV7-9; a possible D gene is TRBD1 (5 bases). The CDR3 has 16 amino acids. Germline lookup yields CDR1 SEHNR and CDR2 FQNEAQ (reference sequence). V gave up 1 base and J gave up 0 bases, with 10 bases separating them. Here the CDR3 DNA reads TGTGCCAGCAGCTTAGGAGAAGGGGATAGCAATCAGCCCCAGCATTTT. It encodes CASSLGEGDSNQPQHF.

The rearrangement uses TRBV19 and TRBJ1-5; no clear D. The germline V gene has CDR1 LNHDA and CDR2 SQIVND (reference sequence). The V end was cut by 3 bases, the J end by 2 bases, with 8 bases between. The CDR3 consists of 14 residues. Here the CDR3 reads CASSIMSGNQPQHF. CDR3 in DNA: TGTGCCAGTAGTATTATGTCCGGCAATCAGCCCCAGCATTTT.

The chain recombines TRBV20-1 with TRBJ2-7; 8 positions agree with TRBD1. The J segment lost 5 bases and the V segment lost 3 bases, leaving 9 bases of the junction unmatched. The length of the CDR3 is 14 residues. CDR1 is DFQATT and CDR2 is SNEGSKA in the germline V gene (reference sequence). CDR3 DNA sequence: TGCAGTGCTAGTTCGGACAGGGAATTGGACGAGCAGTACGTC. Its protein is CSASSDRELDEQYV.

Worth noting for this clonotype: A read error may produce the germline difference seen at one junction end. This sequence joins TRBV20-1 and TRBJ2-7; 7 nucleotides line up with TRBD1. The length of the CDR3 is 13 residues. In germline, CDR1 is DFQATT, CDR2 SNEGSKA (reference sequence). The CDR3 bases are TGCAGTGCCTTGACAGGGCCCTTTTACGATCAGTACTTC. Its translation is CSALTGPFYDQYF.

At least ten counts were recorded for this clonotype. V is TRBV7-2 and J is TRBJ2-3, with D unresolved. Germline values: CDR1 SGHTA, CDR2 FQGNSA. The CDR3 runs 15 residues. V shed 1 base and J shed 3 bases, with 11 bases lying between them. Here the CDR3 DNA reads TGTGCCAGCAGCTTAGAAATGCGCGCGACAGATACGCAGTATTTT. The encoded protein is CASSLEMRATDTQYF.

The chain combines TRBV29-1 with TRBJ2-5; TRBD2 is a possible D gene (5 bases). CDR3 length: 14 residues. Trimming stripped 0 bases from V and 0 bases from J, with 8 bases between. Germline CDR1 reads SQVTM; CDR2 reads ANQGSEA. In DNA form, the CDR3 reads TGCAGCGTTGAAGATGAGGAGGACCAAGAGACCCAGTACTTC. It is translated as CSVEDEEDQETQYF.

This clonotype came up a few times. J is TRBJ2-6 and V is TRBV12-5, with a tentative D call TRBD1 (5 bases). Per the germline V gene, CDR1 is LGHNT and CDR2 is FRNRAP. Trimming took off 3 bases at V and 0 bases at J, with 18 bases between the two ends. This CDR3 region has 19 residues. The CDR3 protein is CASGFSTDSLSSGANVLTF. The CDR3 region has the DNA TGTGCTAGTGGTTTCTCGACAGACTCATTAAGCTCTGGGGCCAACGTCCTGACTTTC. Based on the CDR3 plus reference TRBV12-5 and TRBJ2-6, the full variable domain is DARVTQTPRHKVTEMGQEVTMRCQPILGHNTVFWYRQTMMQGLELLAYFRNRAPLDDSGMPKDRFSAEMPDATLATLKIQPSEPRDSAVYFCASGFSTDSLSSGANVLTFGAGSRLTVL.

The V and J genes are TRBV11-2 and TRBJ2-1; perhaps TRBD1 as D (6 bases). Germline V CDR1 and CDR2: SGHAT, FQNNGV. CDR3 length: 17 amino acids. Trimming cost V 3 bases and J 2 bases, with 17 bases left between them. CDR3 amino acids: CASSFGTTNPTYNEQFF. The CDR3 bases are TGTGCCAGCAGCTTCGGGACAACCAATCCGACCTACAATGAGCAGTTCTTC.

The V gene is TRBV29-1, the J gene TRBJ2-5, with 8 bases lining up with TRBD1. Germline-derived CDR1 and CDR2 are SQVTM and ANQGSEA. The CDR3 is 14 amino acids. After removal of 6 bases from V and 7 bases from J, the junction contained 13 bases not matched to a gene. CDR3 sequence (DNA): TGCAGCGTAACCCCCAGGGGGCCTAAAGGGACCCAGTACTTC. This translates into CSVTPRGPKGTQYF. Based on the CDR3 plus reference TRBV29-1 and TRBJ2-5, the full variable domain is SAVISQKPSRDICQRGTSLTIQCQVDSQVTMMFWYRQQPGQSLTLIATANQGSEATYESGFVIDKFPISRPNLTFSTLTVSNMSPEDSSIYLCSVTPRGPKGTQYFGPGTRLLVL.

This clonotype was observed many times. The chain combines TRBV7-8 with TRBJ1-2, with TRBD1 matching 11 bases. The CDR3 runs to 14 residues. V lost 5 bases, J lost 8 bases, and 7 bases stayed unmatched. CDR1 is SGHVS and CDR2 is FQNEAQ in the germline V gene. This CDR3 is CASSIGQGAGGYTF. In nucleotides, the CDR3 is TGTGCCAGCAGCATAGGACAGGGGGCGGGGGGCTACACCTTC. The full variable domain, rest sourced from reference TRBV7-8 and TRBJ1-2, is GAGVSQSPRYKVAKRGQDVALRCDPISGHVSLFWYQQALGQGPEFLTYFQNEAQLDKSGLPSDRFFAERPEGSVSTLKIQRTQQEDSAVYLCASSIGQGAGGYTFGSGTRLTVV.

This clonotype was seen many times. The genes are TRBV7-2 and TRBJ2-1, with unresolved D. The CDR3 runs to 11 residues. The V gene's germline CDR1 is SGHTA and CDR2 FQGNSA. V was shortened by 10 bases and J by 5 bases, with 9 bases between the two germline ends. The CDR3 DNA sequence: TGTGCCACCCACCTAAACAATGAGCAGTTCTTC. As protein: CATHLNNEQFF.

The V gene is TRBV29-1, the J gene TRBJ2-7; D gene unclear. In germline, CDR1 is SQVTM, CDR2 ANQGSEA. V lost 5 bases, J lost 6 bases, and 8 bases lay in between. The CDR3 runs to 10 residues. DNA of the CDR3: TGCAGCGTTCTGGATCTCGAGCAGTACTTC. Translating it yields CSVLDLEQYF.

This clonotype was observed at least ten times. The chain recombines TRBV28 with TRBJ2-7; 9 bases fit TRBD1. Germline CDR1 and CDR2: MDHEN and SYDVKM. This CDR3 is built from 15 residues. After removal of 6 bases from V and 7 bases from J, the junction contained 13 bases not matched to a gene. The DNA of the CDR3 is TGTGCCAGCAGCACCGTCCGGGACAGGGATAATGAGCAGTACTTC. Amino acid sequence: CASSTVRDRDNEQYF.

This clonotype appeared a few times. CDR3 bases: TGTGCCAGCAGTTTATTGGACAGGGGAGATACGCAGTATTTT. Translated: CASSLLDRGDTQYF. The V call is TRBV28, the J call TRBJ2-3; 9 bases match TRBD1. This CDR3 spans 14 amino acids. V lost 1 base, J lost 5 bases, and 1 base stayed unmatched. CDR1 is MDHEN, CDR2 SYDVKM, per germline.

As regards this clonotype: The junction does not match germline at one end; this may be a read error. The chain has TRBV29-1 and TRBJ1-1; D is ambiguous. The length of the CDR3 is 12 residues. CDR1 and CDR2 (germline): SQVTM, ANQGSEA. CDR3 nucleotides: TGCAGCGTTGACAGAATGAACACTGAAACTTTCTTT. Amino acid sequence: CSVDRMNTETFF. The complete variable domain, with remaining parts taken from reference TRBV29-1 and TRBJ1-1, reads SAVISQKPSRDICQRGTSLTIQCQVDSQVTMMFWYRQQPGQSLTLIATANQGSEATYESGFVIDKFPISRPNLTFSTLTVSNMSPEDSSIYLCSVDRMNTETFFGQGTRLTVV.

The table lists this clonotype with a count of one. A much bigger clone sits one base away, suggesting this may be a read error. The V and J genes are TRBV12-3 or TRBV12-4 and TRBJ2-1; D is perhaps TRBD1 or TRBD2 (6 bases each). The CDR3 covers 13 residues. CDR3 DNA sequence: TGTGCCAACAGTTTAGGGGGGCGTGGAGAGCAGTTCTTC. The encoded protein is CANSLGGRGEQFF.

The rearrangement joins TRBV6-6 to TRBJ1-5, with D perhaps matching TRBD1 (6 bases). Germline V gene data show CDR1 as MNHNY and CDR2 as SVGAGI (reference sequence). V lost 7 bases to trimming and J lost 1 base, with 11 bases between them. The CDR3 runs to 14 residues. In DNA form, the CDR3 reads TGTGCCAGCAATGCCAGGGGAAGCAATCAGCCCCAGCATTTT. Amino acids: CASNARGSNQPQHF.

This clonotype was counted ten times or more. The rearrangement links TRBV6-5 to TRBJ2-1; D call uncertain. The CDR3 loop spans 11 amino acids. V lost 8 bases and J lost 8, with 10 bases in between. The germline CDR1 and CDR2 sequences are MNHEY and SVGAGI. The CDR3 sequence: CASGYGDEQFF. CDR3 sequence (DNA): TGTGCCAGCGGATACGGCGATGAGCAGTTCTTC.